This record concerns one TCR beta chain sequence. This CDR3 contains 16 residues. J lost 3 bases, V lost 7 bases, and 16 bases had no gene match. Looked up from germline, CDR1 is SQVTM and CDR2 is ANQGSEA. The data are from a study of cytomegalovirus exposure and HLA in healthy donors. This PCR relied on a set of 60 Vbeta primers and 13 Jbeta primers. The assay was immunoSEQ multiplex PCR, and TCRdb's table has in-frame clones only and misses some. This table holds about 170,000 clones, 65% to 90% found once. The sample consisted of PBMCs. The gene calls are TRBV29-1 and TRBJ1-2; TRBD1 aligns across 8 bases. The TCR originated in a male donor in good health and CMV-seronegative. In DNA, the CDR3 is TGCAGCGCCCTCGGGACAGGCCTCGAAGGAGACTATGGCTACACCTTC. Translated: CSALGTGLEGDYGYTF.